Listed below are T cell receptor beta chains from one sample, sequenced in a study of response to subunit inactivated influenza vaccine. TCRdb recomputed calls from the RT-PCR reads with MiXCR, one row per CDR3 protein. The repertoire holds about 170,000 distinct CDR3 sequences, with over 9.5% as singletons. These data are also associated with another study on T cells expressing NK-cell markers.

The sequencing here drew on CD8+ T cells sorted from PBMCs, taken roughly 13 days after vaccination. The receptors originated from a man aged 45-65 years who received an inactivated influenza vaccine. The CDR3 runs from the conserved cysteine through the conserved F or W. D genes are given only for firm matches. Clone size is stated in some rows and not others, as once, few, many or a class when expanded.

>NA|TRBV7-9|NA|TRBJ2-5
TGTGCCAGCAGCAAACGACAGTCCCAAGAGACCCAGTACTTC
CASSKRQSQETQYF
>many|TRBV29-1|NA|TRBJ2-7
TGCAGCGTCCGGGCCGCGGATCGATACGAGCAGTACTTC
CSVRAADRYEQYF
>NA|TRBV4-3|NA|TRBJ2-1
TGCGCCAGCAGCCAAGATTTGGCGGGTCTATCCTACAATGAGCAGTTCTTC
CASSQDLAGLSYNEQFF
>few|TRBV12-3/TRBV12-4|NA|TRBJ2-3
TGTGCCAGCAGTTGGACCGGGGCTAGCACAGATACGCAGTATTTT
CASSWTGASTDTQYF
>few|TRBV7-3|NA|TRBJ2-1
TGTGCCAGCAGCTTTTATGGGCCCAGCTCCTACAATGAGCAGTTCTTC
CASSFYGPSSYNEQFF
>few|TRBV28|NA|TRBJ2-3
TGTGCCAGCAGTTTACGGGAAGCAGATACGCAGTATTTT
CASSLREADTQYF
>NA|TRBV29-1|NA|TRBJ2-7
TGCAGCGTTCGGCAGGGGGGCTACGAGCAGTACTTC
CSVRQGGYEQYF
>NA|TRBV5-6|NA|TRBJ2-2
TGTGCCAGCAGCTTGTGGGTTTTCGGGGAGCTGTTTTTT
CASSLWVFGELFF
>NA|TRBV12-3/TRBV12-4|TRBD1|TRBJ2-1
TGTGCCAGCAGTTTAGGACAGGGGCTTCCCTACAATGAGCAGTTCTTC
CASSLGQGLPYNEQFF
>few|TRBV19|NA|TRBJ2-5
TGTGCCAGTAGTTCACTCACGGAGTACCAAGAGACCCAGTACTTC
CASSSLTEYQETQYF
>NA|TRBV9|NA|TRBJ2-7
TGTGCCAGCAGCGTTCTTCCGGTGGCAGCCTCTTACGAGCAGTACTTC
CASSVLPVAASYEQYF
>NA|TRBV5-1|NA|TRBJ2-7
TGCGCCAGCAGCTTGTGGGACGGACCTTACGAGCAGTACTTC
CASSLWDGPYEQYF
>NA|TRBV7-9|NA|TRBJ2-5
TGTGCCAGCAGCTTATCCCAAAGGCGAGAGACCCAGTACTTC
CASSLSQRRETQYF
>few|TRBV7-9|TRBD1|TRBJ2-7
TGTGCCAGCGACCGTTTCAGACAGGGGGCCTACGAGCAGTACTTC
CASDRFRQGAYEQYF
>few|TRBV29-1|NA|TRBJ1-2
TGCAGCGTTGAAGATAAGGGGAATGGGAACTATGGCTACACCTTC
CSVEDKGNGNYGYTF
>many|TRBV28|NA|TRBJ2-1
TGTGCCAGCAGTCCGATCTACAATGAGCAGTTCTTC
CASSPIYNEQFF
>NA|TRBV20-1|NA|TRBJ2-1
TGCAGTGCTAGAGGAGGTGGTTACGATGAGCAGTTCTTC
CSARGGGYDEQFF
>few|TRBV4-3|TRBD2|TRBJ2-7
TGCGCCAGCAGTCAACTAGCGGGCCAGACCTACGAGCAGTACTTC
CASSQLAGQTYEQYF
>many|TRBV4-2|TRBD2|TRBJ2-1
TGTGCCAGCAGCCAAGCCGAACTAGCGGGATTGAGTGAGCAGTTCTTC
CASSQAELAGLSEQFF
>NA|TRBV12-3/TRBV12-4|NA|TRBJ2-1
TGTGCCAGCAGTTTAGACGGGGGGCCAGGTGAGCAGTTCTTC
CASSLDGGPGEQFF
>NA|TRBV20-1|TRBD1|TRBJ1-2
TGCAGTGCTAGAGATGTCAGGGGGGACTATGGCTACACCTTC
CSARDVRGDYGYTF
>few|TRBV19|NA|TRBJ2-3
TGTGCCAGTAGTATAGAAGGCAGAAGCACAGATACGCAGTATTTT
CASSIEGRSTDTQYF
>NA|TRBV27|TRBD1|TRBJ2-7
TGTGCCAGCAGTCTCAAGGCCGGACAGGTTCCCTACGAGCAGTACTTC
CASSLKAGQVPYEQYF
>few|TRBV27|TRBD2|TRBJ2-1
TGTGCCAGCAGTCTCGGGACTAGCGGGAGGATCAATGAGCAGTTCTTC
CASSLGTSGRINEQFF
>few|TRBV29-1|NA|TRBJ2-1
TGCAGCGTTGAAGCCCAGCACAATGAGCAGTTCTTC
CSVEAQHNEQFF
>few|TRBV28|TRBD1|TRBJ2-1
TGTGCCAGCAGTTTATACGGACAGGTCTACAATGAGCAGTTCTTC
CASSLYGQVYNEQFF
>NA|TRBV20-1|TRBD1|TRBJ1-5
TGCAGTGCTCCGGGACAGGGCGTCTTCAATCAGCCCCAGCATTTT
CSAPGQGVFNQPQHF
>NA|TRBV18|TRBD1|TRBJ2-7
TGTGCCAGCTCGCCACAGGGGGCTGCCTACGAGCAGTACTTC
CASSPQGAAYEQYF
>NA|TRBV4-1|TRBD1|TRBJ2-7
TGCGCCAGCAGCCCCACCACAGACAGGGCGAACTCCTACGAGCAGTACTTC
CASSPTTDRANSYEQYF
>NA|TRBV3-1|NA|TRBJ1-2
TGTGCCAGCAGCCAAGATAACTATGGCTACACCTTC
CASSQDNYGYTF
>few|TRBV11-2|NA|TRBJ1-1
TGTGCCAGCAGCTTAGATCTGGGGGGTTCTGAAGCTTTCTTT
CASSLDLGGSEAFF
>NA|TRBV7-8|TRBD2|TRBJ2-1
TGTGCCAGCAGCTTAAGTAGCGGGAGGGGGAATGAGCAGTTCTTC
CASSLSSGRGNEQFF
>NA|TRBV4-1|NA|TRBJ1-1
TGCGCCAGCAGCCAGTGGGACATGAACACTGAAGCTTTCTTT
CASSQWDMNTEAFF
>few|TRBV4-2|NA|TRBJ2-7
TGTGCCAGCAGCCAAGTGGCTGGGGGCTACGAGCAGTACTTC
CASSQVAGGYEQYF
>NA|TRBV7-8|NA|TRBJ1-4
TGTGCCAGCAGCTTCGGACGGGTGGTTACTAATGAAAAACTGTTTTTT
CASSFGRVVTNEKLFF
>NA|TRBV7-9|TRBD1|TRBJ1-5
TGTGCCAGCAGCGGACAGGACTACAATCAGCCCCAGCATTTT
CASSGQDYNQPQHF
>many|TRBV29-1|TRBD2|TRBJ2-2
TGCAGCGTTGAATCTAAATTGGCGGGAGGGGTAACCGGGGAGCTGTTTTTT
CSVESKLAGGVTGELFF
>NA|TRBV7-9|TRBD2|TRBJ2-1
TGTGCCAGCAGCATCGGGACTAGCGGGGCCAATGAGCAGTTCTTC
CASSIGTSGANEQFF
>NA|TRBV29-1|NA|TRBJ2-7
TGCAGCAATTTCGGGACTGGCTACGAGCAGTACTTC
CSNFGTGYEQYF
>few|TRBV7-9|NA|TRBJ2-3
TGTGCCAGCAGCTCTTGGACTGTTTACGGCACAGATACGCAGTATTTT
CASSSWTVYGTDTQYF